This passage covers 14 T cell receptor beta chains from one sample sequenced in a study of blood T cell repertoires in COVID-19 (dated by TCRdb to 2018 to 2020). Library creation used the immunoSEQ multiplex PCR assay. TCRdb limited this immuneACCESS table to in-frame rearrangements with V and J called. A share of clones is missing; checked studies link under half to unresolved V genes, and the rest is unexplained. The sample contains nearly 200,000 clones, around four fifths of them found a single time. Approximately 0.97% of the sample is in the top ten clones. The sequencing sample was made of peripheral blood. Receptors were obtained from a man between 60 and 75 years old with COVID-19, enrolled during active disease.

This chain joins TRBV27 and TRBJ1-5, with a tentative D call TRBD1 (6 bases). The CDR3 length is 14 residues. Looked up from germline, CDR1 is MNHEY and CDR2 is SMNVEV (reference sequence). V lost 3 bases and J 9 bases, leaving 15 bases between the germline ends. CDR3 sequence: CASSLGGAHGPQHF. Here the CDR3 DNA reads TGTGCCAGCAGTTTGGGGGGGGCCCACGGGCCCCAGCATTTT.

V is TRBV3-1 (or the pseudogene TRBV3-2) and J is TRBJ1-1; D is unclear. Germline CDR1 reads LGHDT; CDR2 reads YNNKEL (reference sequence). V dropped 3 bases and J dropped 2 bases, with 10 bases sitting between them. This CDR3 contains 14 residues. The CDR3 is CASSQRVFNTEAFF. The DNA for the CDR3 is TGTGCCAGCAGCCAGAGAGTCTTTAACACTGAAGCTTTCTTT.

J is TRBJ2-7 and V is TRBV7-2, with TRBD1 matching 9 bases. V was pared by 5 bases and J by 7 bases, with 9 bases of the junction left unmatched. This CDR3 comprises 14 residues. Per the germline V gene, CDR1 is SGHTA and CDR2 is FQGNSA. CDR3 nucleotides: TGTGCCAGCAGCCAGGACAGGGGAAGAGGGGAGCAGTACTTC. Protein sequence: CASSQDRGRGEQYF.

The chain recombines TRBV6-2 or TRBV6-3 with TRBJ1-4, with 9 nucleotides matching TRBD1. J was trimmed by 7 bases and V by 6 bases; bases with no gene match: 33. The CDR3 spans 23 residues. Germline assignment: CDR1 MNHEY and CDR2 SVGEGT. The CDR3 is CASSPFAGQGTLLVPSMGEKLFF. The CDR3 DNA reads TGTGCCAGCAGCCCTTTTGCGGGACAGGGTACCTTGCTAGTTCCTTCTATGGGTGAAAAACTGTTTTTT.

CDR3 coding DNA: TGTGCCTGGAGTGTACCCCAGAAACTGTTTTTT. Its translation: CAWSVPQKLFF. The rearrangement joins TRBV30 to TRBJ1-4, with D uncertain. The CDR3 length is 11 residues. Looked up from germline, CDR1 is GTSNPN and CDR2 is SVGIG (reference sequence). V gave up 0 bases and J gave up 11 bases, with 7 bases separating them. Variable domain in full (rest from reference TRBV30 and TRBJ1-4): SQTIHQWPATLVQPVGSPLSLECTVEGTSNPNLYWYRQAAGRGLQLLFYSVGIGQISSEVPQNLSASRPQDRQFILSSKKLLLSDSGFYLCAWSVPQKLFFGSGTQLSVL.

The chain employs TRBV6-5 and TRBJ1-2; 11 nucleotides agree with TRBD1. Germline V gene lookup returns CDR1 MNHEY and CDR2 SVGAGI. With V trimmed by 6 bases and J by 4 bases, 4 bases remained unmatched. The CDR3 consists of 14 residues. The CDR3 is CASSRGQGAYGYTF. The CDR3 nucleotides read TGTGCCAGCAGCCGCGGACAGGGGGCCTATGGCTACACCTTC.

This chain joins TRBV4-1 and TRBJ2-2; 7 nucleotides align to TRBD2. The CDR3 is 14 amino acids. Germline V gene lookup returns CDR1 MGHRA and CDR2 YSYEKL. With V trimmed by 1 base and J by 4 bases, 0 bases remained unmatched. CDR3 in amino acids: CASSQGGGTGELFF. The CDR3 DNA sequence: TGCGCCAGCAGCCAAGGGGGGGGCACCGGGGAGCTGTTTTTT.

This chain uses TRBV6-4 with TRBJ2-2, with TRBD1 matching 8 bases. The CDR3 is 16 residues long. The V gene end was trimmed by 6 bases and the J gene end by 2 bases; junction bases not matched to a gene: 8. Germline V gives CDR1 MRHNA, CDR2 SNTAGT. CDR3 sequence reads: CASRAPGTGNTGELFF. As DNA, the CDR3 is TGTGCCAGCAGAGCCCCGGGGACAGGAAACACCGGGGAGCTGTTTTTT.

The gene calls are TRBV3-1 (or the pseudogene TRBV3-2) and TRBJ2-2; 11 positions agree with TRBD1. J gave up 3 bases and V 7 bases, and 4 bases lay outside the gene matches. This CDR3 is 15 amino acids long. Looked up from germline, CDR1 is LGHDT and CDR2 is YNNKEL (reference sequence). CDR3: CASTPGQGDTGELFF. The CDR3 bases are TGTGCCAGCACCCCGGGACAGGGGGACACCGGGGAGCTGTTTTTT.

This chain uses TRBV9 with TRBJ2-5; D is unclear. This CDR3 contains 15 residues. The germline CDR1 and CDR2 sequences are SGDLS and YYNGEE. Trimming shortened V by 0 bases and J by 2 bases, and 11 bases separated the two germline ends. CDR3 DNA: TGTGCCAGCAGCGTAGAGATTAGCTCACAAGAGACCCAGTACTTC. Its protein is CASSVEISSQETQYF.

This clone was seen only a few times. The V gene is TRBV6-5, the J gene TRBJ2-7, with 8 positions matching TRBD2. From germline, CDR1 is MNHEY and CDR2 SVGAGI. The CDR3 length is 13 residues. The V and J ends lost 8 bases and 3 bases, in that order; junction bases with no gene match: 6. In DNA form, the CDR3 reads TGTGCCAGCTCCCCGGGGGGGGGCTACGAGCAGTACTTC. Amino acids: CASSPGGGYEQYF.

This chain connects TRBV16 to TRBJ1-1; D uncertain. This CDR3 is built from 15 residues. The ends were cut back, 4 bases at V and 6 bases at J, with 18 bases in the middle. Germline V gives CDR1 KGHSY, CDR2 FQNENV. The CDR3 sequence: CASSPRAGNPSEAFF. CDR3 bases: TGTGCCAGCAGCCCCCGGGCGGGGAACCCCTCTGAAGCTTTCTTT.

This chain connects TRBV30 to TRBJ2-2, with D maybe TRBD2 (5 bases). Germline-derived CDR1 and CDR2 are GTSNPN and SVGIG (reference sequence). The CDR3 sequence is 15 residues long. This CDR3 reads CAGARRTGSTGELFF. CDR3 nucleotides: TGTGCTGGAGCCCGCCGGACGGGGAGCACCGGGGAGCTGTTTTTT.

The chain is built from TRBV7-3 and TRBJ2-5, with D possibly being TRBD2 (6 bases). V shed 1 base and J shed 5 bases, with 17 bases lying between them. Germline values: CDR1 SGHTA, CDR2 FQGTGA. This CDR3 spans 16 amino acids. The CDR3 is CASSLNSGDRVETQYF. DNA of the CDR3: TGTGCCAGCAGCTTAAATTCGGGGGATCGGGTGGAGACCCAGTACTTC.